This T cell receptor (beta chain) emerged from a study of cytomegalovirus exposure and HLA in healthy donors. Background on the study: Most genotyped donors, 81% of about 360, had Caucasian-associated genetic ancestry.

Notes on the study in general: Most subjects' HLA-A and HLA-B alleles were reportedly predicted from TCR beta sequences.

The CDR3 extends over 15 amino acids. Germline V CDR1 and CDR2: LGHNA, YSLEER. After removal of 4 bases from V and 6 bases from J, the junction contained 3 bases not matched to a gene. On this clone: Its antigen remains unknown.

PCR was performed using 60 Vbeta and 13 Jbeta primers. Original analysis: Approximately 11 million of the roughly 80 million unique TCR beta chains counted in a later analysis were shared. Generated by immunoSEQ multiplex PCR, the TCRdb table keeps only in-frame clones and is missing some. The D gene and trimming were derived from the DNA, and the V and J assignments and clone size from that table. The sample contains about 200,000 clones, roughly 70% of which appear only once. This clonotype was sampled from a woman in her 30s in good health and CMV-seronegative. This sequence joins TRBV4-3 and TRBJ2-2; 12 nucleotides line up with TRBD2. The sequenced sample consisted of PBMCs. CDR3 amino acids: CASSPTSGGAGELFF. The DNA of the CDR3 is TGCGCCAGCAGCCCGACTAGCGGGGGCGCCGGGGAGCTGTTTTTT.